The TCR beta chain described here comes from a study of vaccination effects on CD4 cells after COVID-19 (dated by TCRdb to the early 2020s). As for the study more broadly: Two doses of either the BNT162b2 or the mRNA-1273 mRNA SARS-CoV-2 vaccine were administered to participants. A total of 10 COVID-19 convalescent patients and several SARS-CoV-2-naive healthy vaccine recipients were included in the full study. In a couple of convalescent patients, pre-vaccine samples were collected 16 days and one week ahead of the first dose, 142 and 148 days after COVID-19 diagnosis. SARS-CoV-2 spike-specific CD4+ TCR repertoires from before and after mRNA vaccination were compared in COVID-19 convalescent patients and in infection-naive vaccine recipients. The Oncomine TCR Beta short-read assay on an Illumina iSeq 100 was used to sequence cultures from other donors in the study. The paper as a whole reports these results and caveats: Only a small number of convalescent patients were included, and no early post-infection timepoints were available, which limited the study. Among convalescent patients, the spike-reactive repertoire after vaccination was made up mainly of new vaccine-induced clones that were largely distinct from the clones induced by infection. Marked clonal contraction was observed in both infection-induced and vaccine-induced clones at late post-vaccination timepoints, consistent with waning T cell responses.

The CDR3 spans 15 residues, from the cysteine through the phenylalanine. Only CDR3 DNA is held: 45 bases, read in frame from base 1. The germline V gene provides CDR1 SGHTA and CDR2 FQGTGA. The germline V and J ends show losses of 2 bases and 4 bases respectively, and no gene match explains 3 bases of the junction. Library construction relied on the immunoSEQ multiplex PCR assay. DNA from the cultured, isolated CD4+ T cells was subjected to TCR beta CDR3 sequencing. Concerning the study's data processing: Non-productive TCR sequences were discarded, and reads were trimmed to the CDR3 region, with only CDR3s of 7 or more amino acids retained. Antigen-specific clonotypes were identified using the MANAFEST web app by comparison of expansion in peptide wells against reference cultures. To count as positive, a clone had to show expansion at FDR<0.05 compared with the reference and with all other wells, an odds ratio above 5, and a frequency above 0.1% in two replicate wells. A clonotype was defined as cross-reactive if the clonotype was significantly expanded both in SARS-CoV-2 spike wells and in at least one common cold coronavirus spike condition. CDR3 similarity was assessed by Levenshtein distance with the stringdist R package, and unrooted trees were built with ape in R 3.6.1. This immuneACCESS table, as held by TCRdb, lists in-frame sequences with V and J called but not all clones. Of the missing ones, under half trace to an unresolved V gene in checked studies; the others have no known cause. From that table come the V and J calls and clone size; the DNA was used to work out D and trimming. Recorded for this sample are some 24,000 clones; roughly 76% of them occurred a single time. 16% of the sample goes to the ten largest clones.

This clone was detected only a few times. The specificity of this receptor is unknown. No base-level quality is on record; no much larger clone is a single base apart. The ViraFEST assay stimulated PBMC with viral peptide pools and then used TCR sequencing to identify antigen-specific CD4+ T cell clonotypes by expansion. After less than 13 days of culture, CD4+ T cells were isolated with the EasySep CD4+ T cell isolation kit. PCR-confirmed SARS-CoV-2 infection had occurred in convalescent patients between March and December 2020, before the Alpha, Beta and Delta variants emerged in the United States. Some 2.2 million PBMC per well were cultured in IMDM with about 5% human AB serum, about 9.4 IU/ml IL-2 and gentamicin, plus 10 ug/ml peptides. Half of the culture medium was replaced with fresh IL-2-containing medium on days 3 and 7. Unless noted otherwise, every peptide stimulation condition was grown in triplicate wells. Using Ficoll-Paque Plus gradient centrifugation, PBMC were separated from whole blood and then either used fresh or cryopreserved at -140C. The overlapping peptide pools covered the spike proteins of SARS-CoV-2 and of the common cold coronaviruses HCoV-NL63, HCoV-OC43 and HCoV-229E. The QIAamp micro DNA kit was used to extract genomic DNA from the cultured CD4+ T cells.

The TCR originated in a human donor who had a prior SARS-CoV-2 infection. The chain was built from TRBV7-3 and TRBJ2-1; TRBD2 lines up with 9 middle nucleotides. The input for sequencing was CD4+ T cells from PBMCs cultured with SARS-CoV-2 spike peptides, taken before COVID-19 vaccination. This sample's cell subset or site label indicates: SARS-CoV-2 spike overlapping peptide pool stimulation. The CDR3 loop reads CASSLDLAGYNEQFF. Here is the DNA: TGTGCCAGCAGCTTAGATCTAGCGGGATACAATGAGCAGTTCTTC.